This TCR beta chain was identified during a study of control samples from healthy donors and cancer patients. Clones were sequenced by immunoSEQ multiplex PCR, and TCRdb holds only the in-frame ones, with some missing. This table holds some 120,000 clones, approximately 92% found once. Trimming stripped 7 bases from V and 10 bases from J, with 13 bases between. The germline V gene encodes CDR1 MNHEY and CDR2 SVGAGI. This CDR3 spans 11 amino acids. The source material was PBMCs. This receptor was obtained from an older man with head and neck cancer. The chain has TRBV6-5 and TRBJ1-1; no firm D call. For the CDR3, the DNA is TGTGCCAGCAAGCATGACCGGACAGCTTTCTTT. Protein sequence: CASKHDRTAFF.